The clone carrying this T cell receptor (beta chain) was detected only a few times. This record belongs to a study of T-cell reconstitution after alpha-beta-depleted transplantation in children. A library of TCRbeta sequences, prepared with unique molecular identifiers, was generated. TCRdb reprocessed the PCR reads with MiXCR, giving one entry per CDR3 protein. The sample contains about 360,000 distinct CDR3 sequences, 10% to 15% of which appear only once. V was pared by 3 bases and J by 5 bases, with 5 bases of the junction left unmatched. This CDR3 spans 14 amino acids. Germline V gene sequence: CDR1 LGHNA, CDR2 YSLEER.

The source of this sequence is a human donor who donated a stem cell graft to a child with Fanconi anemia. This chain links TRBV4-3 with TRBJ2-5; 8 bases map to TRBD2. This sample comprised PBMCs, obtained from the stem cell graft. The chain's CDR3 is CASSHSSGGETQYF. CDR3 DNA: TGCGCCAGCAGCCATTCGAGCGGGGGTGAGACCCAGTACTTC.